The clone carrying this TCR beta chain occurred many times. The data were taken from a study of T-cell reconstitution after alpha-beta-depleted transplantation in children. Trimming pared 0 bases from V and 5 bases from J, leaving 14 bases between. CDR1 is SGHRS, CDR2 YFSETQ, per germline. The CDR3 is made up of 15 amino acids. Preparation of the TCRbeta library involved a method that used unique molecular identifiers. One entry per CDR3 protein results from TCRdb running MiXCR on the PCR reads. The top ten hold about 41% of the sample, which has 300,000 to 400,000 distinct CDR3 sequences, around 15% seen once.

The chain employs TRBV5-1 and TRBJ2-5; tentative D call: TRBD1 (6 bases). This sequence was found in a male patient aged 2 to 10 who had a stem cell transplant for acute lymphoblastic leukemia, so the T cells may come from the graft donor. Material: PBMCs, mostly from graft donor cells, obtained 360 days after TCRalphabeta/CD19-depleted stem cell transplant. CDR3 protein: CASSLDSGTQETQYF. For the CDR3, the DNA is TGCGCCAGCAGCTTGGACTCAGGGACACAGGAGACCCAGTACTTC.